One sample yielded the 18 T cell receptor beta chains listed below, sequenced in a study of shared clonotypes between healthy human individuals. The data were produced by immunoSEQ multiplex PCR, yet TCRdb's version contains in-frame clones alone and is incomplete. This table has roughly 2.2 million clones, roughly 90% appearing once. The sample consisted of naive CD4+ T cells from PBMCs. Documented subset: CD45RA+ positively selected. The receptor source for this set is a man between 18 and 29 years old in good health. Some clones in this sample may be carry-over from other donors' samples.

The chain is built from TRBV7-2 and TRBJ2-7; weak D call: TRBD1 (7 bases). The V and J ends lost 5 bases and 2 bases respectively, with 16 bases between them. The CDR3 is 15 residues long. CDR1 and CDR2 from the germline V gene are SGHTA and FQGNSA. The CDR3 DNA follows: TGTGCCAGCAGCCGGCGGGACAGTACGGCCTACGAGCAGTACTTC. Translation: CASSRRDSTAYEQYF.

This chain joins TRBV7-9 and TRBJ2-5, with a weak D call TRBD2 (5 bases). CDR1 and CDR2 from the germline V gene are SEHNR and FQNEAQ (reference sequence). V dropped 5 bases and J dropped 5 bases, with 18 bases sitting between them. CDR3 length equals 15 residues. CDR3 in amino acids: CASSPPWAGGETQYF. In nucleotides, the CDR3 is TGTGCCAGCAGCCCCCCGTGGGCGGGTGGGGAGACCCAGTACTTC.

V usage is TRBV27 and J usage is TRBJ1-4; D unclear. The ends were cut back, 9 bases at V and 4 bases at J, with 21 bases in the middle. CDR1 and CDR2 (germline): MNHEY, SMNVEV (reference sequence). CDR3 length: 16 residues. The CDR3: CARQSAPGPFNEKLFF. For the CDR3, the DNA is TGTGCCAGGCAGTCCGCCCCCGGGCCTTTTAATGAAAAACTGTTTTTT.

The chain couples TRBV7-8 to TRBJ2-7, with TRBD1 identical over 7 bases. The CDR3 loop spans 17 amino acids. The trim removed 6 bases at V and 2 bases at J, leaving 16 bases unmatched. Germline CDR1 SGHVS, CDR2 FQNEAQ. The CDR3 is CASRPNLRGLTAYEQYF. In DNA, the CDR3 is TGTGCCAGCAGGCCCAACCTCAGGGGGTTGACCGCCTACGAGCAGTACTTC.

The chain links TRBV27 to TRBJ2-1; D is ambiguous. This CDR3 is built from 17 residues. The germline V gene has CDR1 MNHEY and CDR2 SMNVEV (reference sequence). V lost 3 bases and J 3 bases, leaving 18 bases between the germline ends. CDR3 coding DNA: TGTGCCAGCAGTTTCTTTCGACCGCCTGGGAACTACAATGAGCAGTTCTTC. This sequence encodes CASSFFRPPGNYNEQFF.

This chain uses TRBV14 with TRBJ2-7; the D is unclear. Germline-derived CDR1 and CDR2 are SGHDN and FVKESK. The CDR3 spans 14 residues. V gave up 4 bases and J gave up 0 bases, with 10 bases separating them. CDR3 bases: TGTGCCAGCAGCCCTTTCCTCAGCTCCTACGAGCAGTACTTC. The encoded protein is CASSPFLSSYEQYF. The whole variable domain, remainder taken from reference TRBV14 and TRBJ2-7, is EAGVTQFPSHSVIEKGQTVTLRCDPISGHDNLYWYRRVMGKEIKFLLHFVKESKQDESGMPNNRFLAERTGGTYSTLKVQPAELEDSGVYFCASSPFLSSYEQYFGPGTRLTVT.

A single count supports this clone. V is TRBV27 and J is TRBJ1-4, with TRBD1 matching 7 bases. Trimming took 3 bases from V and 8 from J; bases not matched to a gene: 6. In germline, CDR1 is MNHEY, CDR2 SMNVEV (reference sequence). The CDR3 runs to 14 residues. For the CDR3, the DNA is TGTGCCAGCAGTTTCAGGGGGGAGTTGGAAAAACTGTTTTTT. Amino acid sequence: CASSFRGELEKLFF.

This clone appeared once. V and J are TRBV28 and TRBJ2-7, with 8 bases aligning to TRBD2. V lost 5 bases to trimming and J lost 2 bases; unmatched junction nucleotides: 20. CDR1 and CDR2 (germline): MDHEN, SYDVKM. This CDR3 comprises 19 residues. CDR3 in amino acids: CASSGLAGMSKSVAYEQYF. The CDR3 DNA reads TGTGCCAGCAGTGGGTTAGCGGGAATGTCCAAGTCCGTTGCCTACGAGCAGTACTTC.

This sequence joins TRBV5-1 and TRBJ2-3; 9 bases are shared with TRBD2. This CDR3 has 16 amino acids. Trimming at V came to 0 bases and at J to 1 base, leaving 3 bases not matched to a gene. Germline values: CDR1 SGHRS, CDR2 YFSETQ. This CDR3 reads CASSLVASGGTDTQYF. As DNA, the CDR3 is TGCGCCAGCAGCTTGGTCGCTAGCGGGGGCACAGATACGCAGTATTTT.

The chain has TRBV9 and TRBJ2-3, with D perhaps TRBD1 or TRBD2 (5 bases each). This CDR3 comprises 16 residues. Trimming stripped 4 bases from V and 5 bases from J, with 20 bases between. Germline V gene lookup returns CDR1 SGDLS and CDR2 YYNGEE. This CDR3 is CASSRIRGAMRDTQYF. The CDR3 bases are TGTGCCAGCAGCCGCATAAGAGGGGCGATGAGAGATACGCAGTATTTT.

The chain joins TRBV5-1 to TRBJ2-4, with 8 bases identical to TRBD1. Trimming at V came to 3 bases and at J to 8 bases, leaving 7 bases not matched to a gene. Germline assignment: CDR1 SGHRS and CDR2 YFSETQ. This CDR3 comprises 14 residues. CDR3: CASSSQGGRDIQYF. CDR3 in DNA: TGCGCCAGCAGCTCACAGGGGGGAAGGGACATTCAGTACTTC.

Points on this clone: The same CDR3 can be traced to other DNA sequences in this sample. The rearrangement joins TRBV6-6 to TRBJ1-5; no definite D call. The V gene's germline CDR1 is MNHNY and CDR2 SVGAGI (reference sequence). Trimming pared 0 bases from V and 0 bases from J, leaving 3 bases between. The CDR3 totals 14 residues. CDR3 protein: CASSYSNSNQPQHF. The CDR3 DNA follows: TGTGCCAGCAGTTACTCGAATAGCAATCAGCCCCAGCATTTT.

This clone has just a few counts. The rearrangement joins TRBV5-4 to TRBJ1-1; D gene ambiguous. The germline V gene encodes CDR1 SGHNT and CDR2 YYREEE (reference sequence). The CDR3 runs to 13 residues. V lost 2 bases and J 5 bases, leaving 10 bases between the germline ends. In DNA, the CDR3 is TGTGCCAGCAGCTTCCCGGAACGGACTGAAGCTTTCTTT. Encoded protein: CASSFPERTEAFF.

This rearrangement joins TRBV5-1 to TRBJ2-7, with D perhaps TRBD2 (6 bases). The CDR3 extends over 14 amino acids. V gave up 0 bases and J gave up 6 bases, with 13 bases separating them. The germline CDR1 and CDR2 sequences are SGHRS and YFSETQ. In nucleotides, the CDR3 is TGCGCCAGCAGCTTGGCCATCGGGGGTACCGAGCAGTACTTC. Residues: CASSLAIGGTEQYF.

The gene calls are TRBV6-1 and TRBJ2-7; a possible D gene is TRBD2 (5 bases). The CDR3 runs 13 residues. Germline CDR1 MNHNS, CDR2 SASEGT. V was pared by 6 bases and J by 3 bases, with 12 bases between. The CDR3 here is CASRALGSYEQYF. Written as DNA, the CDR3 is TGTGCCAGCAGGGCCTTGGGGAGCTACGAGCAGTACTTC.

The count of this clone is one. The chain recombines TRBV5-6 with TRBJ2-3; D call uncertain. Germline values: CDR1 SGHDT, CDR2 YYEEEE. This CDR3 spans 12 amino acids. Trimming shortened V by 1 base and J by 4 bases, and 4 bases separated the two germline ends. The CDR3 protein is CASSLRADTQYF. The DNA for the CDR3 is TGTGCCAGCAGCTTGAGGGCAGATACGCAGTATTTT.

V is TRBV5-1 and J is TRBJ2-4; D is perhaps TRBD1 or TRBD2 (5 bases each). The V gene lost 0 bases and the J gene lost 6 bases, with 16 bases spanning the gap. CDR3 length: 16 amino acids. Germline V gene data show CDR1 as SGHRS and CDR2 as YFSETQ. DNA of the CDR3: TGCGCCAGCAGCTTGGGGGACCCCCTCCCGCGAAACATTCAGTACTTC. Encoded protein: CASSLGDPLPRNIQYF.

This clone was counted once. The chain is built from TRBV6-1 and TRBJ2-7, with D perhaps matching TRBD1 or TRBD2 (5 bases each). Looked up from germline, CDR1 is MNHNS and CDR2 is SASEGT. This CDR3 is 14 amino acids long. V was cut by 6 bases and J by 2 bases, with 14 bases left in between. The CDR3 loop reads CASRAPGPTYEQYF. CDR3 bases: TGTGCCAGCAGGGCGCCGGGACCGACCTACGAGCAGTACTTC.